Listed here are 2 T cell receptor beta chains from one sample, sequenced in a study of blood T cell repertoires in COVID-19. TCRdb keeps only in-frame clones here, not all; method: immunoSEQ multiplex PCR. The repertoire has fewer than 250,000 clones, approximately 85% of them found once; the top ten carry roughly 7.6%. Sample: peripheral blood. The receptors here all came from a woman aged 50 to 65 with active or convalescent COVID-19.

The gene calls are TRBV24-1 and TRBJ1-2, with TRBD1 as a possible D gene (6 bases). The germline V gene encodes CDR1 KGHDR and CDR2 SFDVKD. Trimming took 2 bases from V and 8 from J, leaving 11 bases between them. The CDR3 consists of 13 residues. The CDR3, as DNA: TGTGCCACCAGTGATTCAACAGGGCGCGGCTACACCTTC. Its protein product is CATSDSTGRGYTF.

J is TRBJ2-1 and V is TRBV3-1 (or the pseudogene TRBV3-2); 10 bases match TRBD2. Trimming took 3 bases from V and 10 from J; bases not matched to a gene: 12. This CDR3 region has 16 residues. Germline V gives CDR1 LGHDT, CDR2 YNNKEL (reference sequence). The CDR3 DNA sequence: TGTGCCAGCAGCCACACGGCGAGCGGGAGGGCCGGCGAGCAGTTCTTC. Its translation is CASSHTASGRAGEQFF.